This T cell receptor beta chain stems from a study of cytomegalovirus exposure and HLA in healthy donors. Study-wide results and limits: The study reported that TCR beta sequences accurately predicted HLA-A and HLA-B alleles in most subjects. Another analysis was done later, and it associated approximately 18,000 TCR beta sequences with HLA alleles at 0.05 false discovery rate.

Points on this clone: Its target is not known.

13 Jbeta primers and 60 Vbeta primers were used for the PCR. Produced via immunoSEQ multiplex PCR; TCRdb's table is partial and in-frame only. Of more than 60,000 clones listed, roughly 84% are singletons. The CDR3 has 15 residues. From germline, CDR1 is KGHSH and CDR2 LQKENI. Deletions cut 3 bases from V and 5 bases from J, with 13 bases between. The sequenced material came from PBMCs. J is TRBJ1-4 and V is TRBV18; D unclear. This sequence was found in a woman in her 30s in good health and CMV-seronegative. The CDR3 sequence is CASSPWQNANEKLFF. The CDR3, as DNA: TGTGCCAGCTCACCCTGGCAGAACGCCAATGAAAAACTGTTTTTT. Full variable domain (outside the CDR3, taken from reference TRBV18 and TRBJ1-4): NAGVMQNPRHLVRRRGQEARLRCSPMKGHSHVYWYRQLPEEGLKFMVYLQKENIIDESGMPKERFSAEFPKEGPSILRIQQVVRGDSAAYFCASSPWQNANEKLFFGSGTQLSVL.